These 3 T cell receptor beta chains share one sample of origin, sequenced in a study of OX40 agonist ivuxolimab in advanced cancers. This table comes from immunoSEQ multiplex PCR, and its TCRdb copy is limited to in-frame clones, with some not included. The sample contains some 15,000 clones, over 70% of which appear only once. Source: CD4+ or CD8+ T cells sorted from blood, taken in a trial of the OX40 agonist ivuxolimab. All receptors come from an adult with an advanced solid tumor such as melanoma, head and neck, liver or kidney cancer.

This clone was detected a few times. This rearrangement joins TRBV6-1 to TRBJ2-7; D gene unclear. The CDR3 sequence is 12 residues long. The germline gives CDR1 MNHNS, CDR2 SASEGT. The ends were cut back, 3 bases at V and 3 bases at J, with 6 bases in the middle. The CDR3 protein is CASSDYGYEQYF. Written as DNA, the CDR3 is TGTGCCAGCAGTGATTACGGCTACGAGCAGTACTTC.

The DNA for the CDR3 is TGCGCCAAAGGCGGGGCAGGGACCCTCAAAAACATTCAGTACTTC. Encoded protein: CAKGGAGTLKNIQYF. The chain joins TRBV10-1 to TRBJ2-4; TRBD2 is a possible D gene (6 bases). V lost 10 bases and J lost 3, with 19 bases in between. The germline CDR1 and CDR2 sequences are WNHNN and SYGVQD (reference sequence). CDR3 size: 15 residues.

CDR3: CASSIRDVHMNTEAFF. CDR3 coding DNA: TGTGCCAGCAGCATCCGGGACGTCCACATGAACACTGAAGCTTTCTTT. The chain links TRBV21-1 to TRBJ1-1. TRBV21-1 is reported as a pseudogene. CDR3 length: 16 residues.